Presented here are 2 T cell receptor beta chains from one specimen sequenced in a study of regulatory T cells in long-lasting Graves disease. Construction of TCR beta libraries relied on iRepertoire HTBI primers and on Arm-PCR targeting CDR3 regions. MiXCR was run by TCRdb on the multiplex PCR reads, yielding one entry per CDR3 protein. The data show about 560,000 distinct CDR3 sequences, with about 16% seen just once and 9.5% to 15% held by the top ten. Sample time point: newly diagnosed GD, antithyroid drugs for less than 3 months. Extracted PBMC RNA gave rise to the TCR library. These data were also filed under a second study, of T cells in Graves' hyperthyroidism and ophthalmopathy.

The sample in question was peripheral blood mononuclear cells (PBMCs), obtained at new diagnosis, from a patient treated with antithyroid drugs. Source of these receptors: a man between 18 and 35 years old with Graves disease.

This clonotype was detected ten times or more. CDR3: CASSIGEGGYTF. The CDR3 bases are TGTGCCAGCAGCATAGGGGAGGGTGGCTACACCTTC. The gene calls are TRBV6-1 and TRBJ1-2; tentative D call: TRBD1 (5 bases). Trimming took 6 bases from V and 7 from J, leaving 12 bases between them. Germline V gene data show CDR1 as MNHNS and CDR2 as SASEGT. The CDR3 has 12 amino acids.

This clonotype was observed many times. The chain is built from TRBV12-3 or TRBV12-4 and TRBJ2-7; TRBD2 matches 7 bases. The CDR3 spans 14 residues. V dropped 6 bases and J dropped 3; count of bases not matched to a gene: 8. This chain's CDR3 is CASSLAARDYEQYF. The DNA of the CDR3 is TGTGCCAGCAGCCTAGCGGCGAGGGACTACGAGCAGTACTTC.